These T cell receptor beta chains were read from a single sample in a study of blood T cells in healthy people across ages. A single record per CDR3 protein comes from TCRdb applying MiXCR to the 5' RACE reads. The sample carries about 1.4 million distinct CDR3 sequences, 59% recorded once. The sequencing sample was made of blood. All receptors come from a man between 18 and 29 years old in good health. The CDR3 runs from the conserved cysteine through the conserved F or W. Fields, in order: V gene, clone size, J gene, D gene, CDR3 DNA, CDR3 protein. The D gene is left open where the match is weak. Clone size is shown for a subset of rows, as once, few, many or a class of expanded clone.

V: TRBV4-1; size: NA; J: TRBJ1-1; D: TRBD1; DNA: TGCGCCAGCAGCCAAGGTCTGGGACAGACTGAAGCTTTCTTT; CDR3: CASSQGLGQTEAFF
V: TRBV20-1; size: once; J: TRBJ2-7; D: NA; DNA: TGCAGTGCCCGCGCCGAGAACTCCTACGAGCAGTACTTC; CDR3: CSARAENSYEQYF
V: TRBV15; size: NA; J: TRBJ2-1; D: TRBD1; DNA: TGTGCCACCAGCAGACAACAGGGGCGTGAGCAGTTCTTC; CDR3: CATSRQQGREQFF
V: TRBV10-3; size: NA; J: TRBJ2-7; D: NA; DNA: TGTGCCATCAGCGAAGGGGTCGGACGGGGCGTCCACGAGCAGTACTTC; CDR3: CAISEGVGRGVHEQYF
V: TRBV29-1; size: NA; J: TRBJ1-1; D: NA; DNA: TGCAGTACCCGGGACCCAAAAAGGAAGGACACTGAAGCTTTCTTT; CDR3: CSTRDPKRKDTEAFF
V: TRBV29-1; size: few; J: TRBJ2-1; D: TRBD1; DNA: TGCAGCGTTCTGGGACAGGGGAACAATGAGCAGTTCTTC; CDR3: CSVLGQGNNEQFF
V: TRBV20-1; size: few; J: TRBJ2-7; D: NA; DNA: TGCAGTTATACCGGCTCAGCTCTCTTGCCCTACGAGCAGTACTTC; CDR3: CSYTGSALLPYEQYF
V: TRBV20-1; size: few; J: TRBJ2-7; D: TRBD2; DNA: TGCAGTGCTAGAGATGGAGCGGCGGGGGTTATCTACGAGCAGTACTTC; CDR3: CSARDGAAGVIYEQYF
V: TRBV10-3; size: NA; J: TRBJ1-2; D: TRBD1; DNA: TGTGCCATCAGTGAGTCGGGGACAGTTACTAACTATGGCTACACCTTC; CDR3: CAISESGTVTNYGYTF
V: TRBV4-1; size: few; J: TRBJ2-1; D: NA; DNA: TGCGCCAGCAGCCAAGTGGGGGAGTCGAATGAGCAGTTCTTC; CDR3: CASSQVGESNEQFF
V: TRBV4-1; size: few; J: TRBJ2-7; D: NA; DNA: TGCGCCAGCAGCCAAAGTTTCGGACTTAGCTCCTACGAGCAGTACTTC; CDR3: CASSQSFGLSSYEQYF
V: TRBV10-1; size: few; J: TRBJ1-2; D: TRBD1; DNA: TGCGCCAGCAGTGGGGACAGCTTCTATGGCTACACCTTC; CDR3: CASSGDSFYGYTF
V: TRBV7-7; size: NA; J: TRBJ2-6; D: TRBD2; DNA: TGTGCTAGCAGCATCGGGTCTAGCGGGGGGGCTTCTGGGGCCAACGTCCTGACTTTC; CDR3: CASSIGSSGGASGANVLTF
V: TRBV27; size: NA; J: TRBJ2-1; D: TRBD1; DNA: TGTGCCAGCAGTTCAAGCTCCGGGACAGACTCCTACAATGAGCAGTTCTTC; CDR3: CASSSSSGTDSYNEQFF
V: TRBV6-1; size: NA; J: TRBJ1-1; D: TRBD1; DNA: TGTGCCAGCAGTGGAGGGGGGGGGACAGGGGGCTTGTTTGCTTTCTTT; CDR3: CASSGGGGTGGLFAFF
V: TRBV4-1; size: few; J: TRBJ2-5; D: NA; DNA: TGCGCCAGCAGCCAAGTTTTTTTGAGAGAGACCCAGTACTTC; CDR3: CASSQVFLRETQYF
V: TRBV20-1; size: NA; J: TRBJ2-2; D: NA; DNA: TGCAGTGCTAGAGGGGCTCTTGGATTAGAGCTGTTTTTT; CDR3: CSARGALGLELFF
V: TRBV7-2; size: NA; J: TRBJ2-7; D: NA; DNA: TGTGCCAGCAGCTCACAGGTTCCCGCCTACGAGCAGTACTTC; CDR3: CASSSQVPAYEQYF
V: TRBV2; size: few; J: TRBJ2-3; D: NA; DNA: TGTGCCAGCAGGCGAGTCGGAGATACGCAGTATTTT; CDR3: CASRRVGDTQYF
V: TRBV25-1; size: NA; J: TRBJ2-2; D: NA; DNA: TGTGCCAGCAGTATCTGGGCGGACACCGGGGAGCTGTTTTTT; CDR3: CASSIWADTGELFF
V: TRBV25-1; size: NA; J: TRBJ2-3; D: NA; DNA: TGTGCCAGCAGTGAAACGGGTTCTAGCACAGATACGCAGTATTTT; CDR3: CASSETGSSTDTQYF
V: TRBV6-2/TRBV6-3; size: few; J: TRBJ2-5; D: NA; DNA: TGTGCCAGCAGTACTCCTGGGGGATACGGGACCCAGTACTTC; CDR3: CASSTPGGYGTQYF
V: TRBV29-1; size: few; J: TRBJ2-1; D: NA; DNA: TGCAGCGTTGAAGATGTATTTCTGGAGGGTGCCGCTGAGCAGTTCTTC; CDR3: CSVEDVFLEGAAEQFF
V: TRBV27; size: few; J: TRBJ2-7; D: TRBD1; DNA: TGTGCCAGCAGTTTAGGGGGAGCAGGGGGCTACGAGCAGTACTTC; CDR3: CASSLGGAGGYEQYF
V: TRBV12-3/TRBV12-4; size: NA; J: TRBJ2-1; D: TRBD2; DNA: TGTGCCAGCAGTTCCCTAGCGGCCCGGAGGAACAATGAGCTGTTCTTC; CDR3: CASSSLAARRNNELFF
V: TRBV9; size: once; J: TRBJ2-5; D: NA; DNA: TGTGCCAGCAGCGTACATTACCAAGAGACCCAGTACTTC; CDR3: CASSVHYQETQYF
V: TRBV3-1; size: many; J: TRBJ2-3; D: NA; DNA: TGTGCCAGCAGCCAACGCACAGATACGCAGTATTTT; CDR3: CASSQRTDTQYF
V: TRBV7-9; size: NA; J: TRBJ2-3; D: TRBD1; DNA: TGTGCCAGCAGCGAAAGGGACAGTGGGATCACAGATACGCAGTATTTT; CDR3: CASSERDSGITDTQYF
V: TRBV20-1; size: NA; J: TRBJ2-2; D: TRBD1; DNA: TGCAGTGCTAGCGCGAGGGGGCACACCGGGGAGCTGTTTTTT; CDR3: CSASARGHTGELFF
V: TRBV15; size: NA; J: TRBJ2-1; D: TRBD2; DNA: TGTGCCACCAGCAGAGATCATCCGACTAGCGGGAGTGCCTACAATGAGCAGTTCTTC; CDR3: CATSRDHPTSGSAYNEQFF
V: TRBV28; size: NA; J: TRBJ2-3; D: TRBD1; DNA: TGTGCCAGCAGTTTCGGATTTGAGTGGGGACAGAGCACAGATACGCAGTATTTT; CDR3: CASSFGFEWGQSTDTQYF
V: TRBV4-1; size: NA; J: TRBJ1-2; D: NA; DNA: TGCGCCAGCAGCCAAGGCCGGATTCGGACAGCCACTAACTATGGCTACACCTTC; CDR3: CASSQGRIRTATNYGYTF
V: TRBV12-3/TRBV12-4; size: once; J: TRBJ1-4; D: NA; DNA: TGTGCCAGCAGTCACAGTGCAACTAATGAAAAACTGTTTTTT; CDR3: CASSHSATNEKLFF
V: TRBV3-1; size: NA; J: TRBJ2-2; D: NA; DNA: TGTGCCAGCAGCCCCCGTTCTAGCTCCGGGGAGCTGTTTTTT; CDR3: CASSPRSSSGELFF
V: TRBV7-7; size: once; J: TRBJ2-7; D: TRBD1; DNA: TGTGCTAGCAGCGAGGACAGGGCCTCCTACGAGCAGTACTTC; CDR3: CASSEDRASYEQYF
V: TRBV11-2; size: once; J: TRBJ2-5; D: NA; DNA: TGTGCCAGCAGCTTATGGGATTACCAAGAGACCCAGTACTTC; CDR3: CASSLWDYQETQYF
V: TRBV7-9; size: NA; J: TRBJ2-1; D: NA; DNA: TGTGCCACCTCCGGGACTCAAAACAATGAGCAGTTCTTC; CDR3: CATSGTQNNEQFF
V: TRBV10-2; size: NA; J: TRBJ2-5; D: TRBD2; DNA: TGCGCCAGCAGTGAGACTAGCGGGACGGGGGAGACCCAGTACTTC; CDR3: CASSETSGTGETQYF
V: TRBV7-6; size: NA; J: TRBJ1-6; D: NA; DNA: TGTGCCAGCAGCCCCGCAGGGGAACGCTCACCCCTCCACTTT; CDR3: CASSPAGERSPLHF
V: TRBV27; size: NA; J: TRBJ2-1; D: TRBD2; DNA: TGTGCCGGCACACCCGGGACTACCACGTACAATGAGCAGTTCTTC; CDR3: CAGTPGTTTYNEQFF
V: TRBV20-1; size: NA; J: TRBJ1-1; D: TRBD1; DNA: TGCAGTGCCCCGGGGACAGGGTTTATTACTGAAGCTTTCTTT; CDR3: CSAPGTGFITEAFF
V: TRBV20-1; size: few; J: TRBJ2-5; D: NA; DNA: TGCAGTGCTAGAGATTCCGCCACCCAGTACTTC; CDR3: CSARDSATQYF
V: TRBV20-1; size: NA; J: TRBJ1-5; D: NA; DNA: TGCAGTGCTCGGACGGGTGGATTGGGTCAGCCCCAGCATTTT; CDR3: CSARTGGLGQPQHF
V: TRBV28; size: once; J: TRBJ1-2; D: TRBD1; DNA: TGTGCCAGCAGCCCTCCAGGGGGGTGGGACTATGGCTACACCTTC; CDR3: CASSPPGGWDYGYTF
V: TRBV7-2; size: NA; J: TRBJ2-7; D: NA; DNA: TGTGCCAGCAGCTTAGCCGCGGTTGACCACGAGCAGTACTTC; CDR3: CASSLAAVDHEQYF
V: TRBV12-3/TRBV12-4; size: few; J: TRBJ1-2; D: NA; DNA: TGTGCCAGCAGTTTACCTCAGGACAACCATGGCTACACCTTC; CDR3: CASSLPQDNHGYTF
V: TRBV7-2; size: few; J: TRBJ2-3; D: NA; DNA: TGTGCCAGCAGCTTAGCCACAGAGACACAGCAGTATTTT; CDR3: CASSLATETQQYF
V: TRBV11-2; size: few; J: TRBJ2-3; D: NA; DNA: TGTGCCAGCAGCTACCAAGGGGGTTACACAGATACGCAGTATTTT; CDR3: CASSYQGGYTDTQYF
V: TRBV15; size: NA; J: TRBJ2-1; D: TRBD1; DNA: TGTGCCACCAGCAGGGAATCGACAGGGGCCACGAATGAGCAGTTCTTC; CDR3: CATSRESTGATNEQFF
V: TRBV5-1; size: few; J: TRBJ2-1; D: TRBD2; DNA: TGCGCCAGCAGCCCCGGTCCCTTTCGCCTCGGGACTAGCGGGCTCAATGAGCAGTTCTTC; CDR3: CASSPGPFRLGTSGLNEQFF
V: TRBV29-1; size: NA; J: TRBJ2-5; D: NA; DNA: TGCAGCGTTGAAGATCTAAGTCAGCAGACCCAGTACTTC; CDR3: CSVEDLSQQTQYF
V: TRBV4-3; size: NA; J: TRBJ2-6; D: TRBD1; DNA: TGCGCCAGCAGCCGTTGGACAGGGGGCTCTGGGGCCAACGTCCTGACTTTC; CDR3: CASSRWTGGSGANVLTF
V: TRBV10-3; size: NA; J: TRBJ2-5; D: TRBD1; DNA: TGTGCCATCAGTACCCCGACAGGGAGCCAAGAGACCCAGTACTTC; CDR3: CAISTPTGSQETQYF
V: TRBV27; size: NA; J: TRBJ1-1; D: TRBD1; DNA: TGTGCCAGCAGCCCAGGGGGAAGGGGATCCACTGAAGCTTTCTTT; CDR3: CASSPGGRGSTEAFF
V: TRBV11-2; size: NA; J: TRBJ2-6; D: NA; DNA: TGTGCCAGCAGCTCCCGGGGAGGCGGCTCTGGGGCCAACGTCCTGACTTTC; CDR3: CASSSRGGGSGANVLTF